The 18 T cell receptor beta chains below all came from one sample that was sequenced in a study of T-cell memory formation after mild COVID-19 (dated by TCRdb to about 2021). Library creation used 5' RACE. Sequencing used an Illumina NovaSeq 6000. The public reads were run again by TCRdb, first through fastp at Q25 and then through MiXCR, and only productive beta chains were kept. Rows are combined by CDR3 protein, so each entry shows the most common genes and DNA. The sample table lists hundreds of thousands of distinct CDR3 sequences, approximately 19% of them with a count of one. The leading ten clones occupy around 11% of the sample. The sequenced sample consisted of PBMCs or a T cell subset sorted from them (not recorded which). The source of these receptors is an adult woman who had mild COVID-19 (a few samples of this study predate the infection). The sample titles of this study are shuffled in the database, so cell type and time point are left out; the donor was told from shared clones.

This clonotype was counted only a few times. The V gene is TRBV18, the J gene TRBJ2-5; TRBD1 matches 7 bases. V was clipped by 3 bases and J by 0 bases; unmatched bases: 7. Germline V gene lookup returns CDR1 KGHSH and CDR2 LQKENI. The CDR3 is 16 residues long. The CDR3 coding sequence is TGTGCCAGCTCACCGAAATTAGGACAGGACCAAGAGACCCAGTACTTC. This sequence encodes CASSPKLGQDQETQYF.

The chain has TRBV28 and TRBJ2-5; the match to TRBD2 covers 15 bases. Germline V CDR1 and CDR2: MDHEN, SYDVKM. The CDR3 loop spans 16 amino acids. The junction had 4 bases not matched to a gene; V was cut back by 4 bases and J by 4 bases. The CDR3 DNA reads TGTGCCAGCAGTTCCGGACTAGCGGGGGGGGCAGAGACCCAGTACTTC. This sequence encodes CASSSGLAGGAETQYF.

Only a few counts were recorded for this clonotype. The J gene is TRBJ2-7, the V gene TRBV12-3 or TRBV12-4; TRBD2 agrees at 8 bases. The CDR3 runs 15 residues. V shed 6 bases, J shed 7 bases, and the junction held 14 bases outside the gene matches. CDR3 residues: CASRPLSGGPTEQYF. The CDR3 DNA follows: TGTGCCAGCAGACCCCTCAGCGGGGGACCGACAGAGCAGTACTTC.

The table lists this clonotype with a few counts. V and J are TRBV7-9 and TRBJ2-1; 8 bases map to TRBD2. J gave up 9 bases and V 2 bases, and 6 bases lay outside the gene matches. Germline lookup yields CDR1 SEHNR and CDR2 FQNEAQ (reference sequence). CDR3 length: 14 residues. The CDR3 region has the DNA TGTGCCAGCAGCTTAAAAGCGGGAGTCTCTGAGCAGTTCTTC. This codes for CASSLKAGVSEQFF.

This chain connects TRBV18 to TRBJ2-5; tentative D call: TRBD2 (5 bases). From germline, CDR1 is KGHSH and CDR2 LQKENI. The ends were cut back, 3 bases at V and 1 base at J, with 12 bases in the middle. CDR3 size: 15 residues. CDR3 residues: CASSPRPGTQETQYF. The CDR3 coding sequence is TGTGCCAGCTCACCTCGCCCGGGAACCCAAGAGACCCAGTACTTC.

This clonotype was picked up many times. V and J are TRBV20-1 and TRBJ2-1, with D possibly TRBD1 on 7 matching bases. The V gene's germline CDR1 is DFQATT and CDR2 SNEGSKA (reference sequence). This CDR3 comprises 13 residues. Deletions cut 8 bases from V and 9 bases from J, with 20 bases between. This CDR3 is CSSDRVEEGEQFF. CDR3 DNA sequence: TGCAGTTCCGACAGGGTGGAGGAGGGTGAGCAGTTCTTC.

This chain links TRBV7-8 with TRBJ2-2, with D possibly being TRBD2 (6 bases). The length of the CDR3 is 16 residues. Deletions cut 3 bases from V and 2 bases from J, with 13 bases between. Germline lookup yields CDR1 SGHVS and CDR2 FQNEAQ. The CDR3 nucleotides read TGTGCCAGCAGCTTTTCAGGAGGGGTTAACACCGGGGAGCTGTTTTTT. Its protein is CASSFSGGVNTGELFF.

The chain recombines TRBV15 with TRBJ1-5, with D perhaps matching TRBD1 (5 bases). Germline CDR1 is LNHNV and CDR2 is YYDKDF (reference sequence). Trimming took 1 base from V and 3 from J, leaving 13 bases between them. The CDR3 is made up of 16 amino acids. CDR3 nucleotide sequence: TGTGCCACCAGCAGAGCAAGGGCAGGGCCCAATCAGCCCCAGCATTTT. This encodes CATSRARAGPNQPQHF.

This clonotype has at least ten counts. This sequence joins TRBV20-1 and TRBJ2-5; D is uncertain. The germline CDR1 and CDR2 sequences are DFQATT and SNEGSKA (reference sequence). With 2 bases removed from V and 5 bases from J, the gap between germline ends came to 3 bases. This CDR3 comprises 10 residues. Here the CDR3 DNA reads TGCAGTGCTAGAAGTGAGACCCAGTACTTC. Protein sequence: CSARSETQYF.

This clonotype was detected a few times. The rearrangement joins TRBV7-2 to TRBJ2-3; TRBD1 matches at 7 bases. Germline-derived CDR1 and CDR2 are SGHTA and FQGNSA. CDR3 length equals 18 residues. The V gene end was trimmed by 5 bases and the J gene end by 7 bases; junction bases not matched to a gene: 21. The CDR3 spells CASSQTFGQEGFRNTQYF. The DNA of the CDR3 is TGTGCCAGCAGCCAAACCTTTGGACAGGAAGGGTTCAGAAATACGCAGTATTTT.

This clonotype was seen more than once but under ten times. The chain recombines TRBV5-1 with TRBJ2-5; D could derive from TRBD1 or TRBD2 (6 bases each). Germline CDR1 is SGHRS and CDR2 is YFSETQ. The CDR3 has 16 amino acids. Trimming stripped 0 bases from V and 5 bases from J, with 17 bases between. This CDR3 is CASSLERGGIYETQYF. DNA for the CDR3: TGCGCCAGCAGCTTGGAGAGAGGGGGGATATACGAGACCCAGTACTTC.

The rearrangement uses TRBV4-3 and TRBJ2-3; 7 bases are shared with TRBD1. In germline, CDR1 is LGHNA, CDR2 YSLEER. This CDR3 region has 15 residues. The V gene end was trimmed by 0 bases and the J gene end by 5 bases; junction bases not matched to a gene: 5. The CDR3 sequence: CASSQDWTGRDTQYF. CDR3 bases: TGCGCCAGCAGCCAAGATTGGACAGGCAGAGATACGCAGTATTTT.

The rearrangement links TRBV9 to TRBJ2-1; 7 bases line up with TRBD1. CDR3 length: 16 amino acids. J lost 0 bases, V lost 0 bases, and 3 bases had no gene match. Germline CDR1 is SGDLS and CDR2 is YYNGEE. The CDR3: CASSVGDRDSYNEQFF. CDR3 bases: TGTGCCAGCAGCGTAGGTGACAGGGACTCCTACAATGAGCAGTTCTTC.

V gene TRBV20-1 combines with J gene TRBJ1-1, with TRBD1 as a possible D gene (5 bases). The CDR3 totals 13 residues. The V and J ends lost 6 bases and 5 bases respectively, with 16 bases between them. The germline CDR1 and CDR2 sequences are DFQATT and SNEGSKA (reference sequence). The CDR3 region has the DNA TGCAGTGCCACCCCCAGGGTTAGGACTGAAGCTTTCTTT. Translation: CSATPRVRTEAFF.

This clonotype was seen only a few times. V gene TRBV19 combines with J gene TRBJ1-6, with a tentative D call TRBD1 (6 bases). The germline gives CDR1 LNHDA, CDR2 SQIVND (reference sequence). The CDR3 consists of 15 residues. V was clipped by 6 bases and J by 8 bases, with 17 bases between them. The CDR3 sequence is CASRDRGGRDSPLHF. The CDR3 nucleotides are TGTGCCAGTAGAGACCGTGGGGGGCGCGATTCACCCCTCCACTTT.

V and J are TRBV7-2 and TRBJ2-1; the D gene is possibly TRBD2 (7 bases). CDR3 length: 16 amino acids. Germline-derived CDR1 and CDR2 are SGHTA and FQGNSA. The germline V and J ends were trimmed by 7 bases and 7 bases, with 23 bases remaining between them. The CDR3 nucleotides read TGTGCCAGCACCCCAGGTATGGGGGGGCTAGGGAATGAGCAGTTCTTC. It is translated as CASTPGMGGLGNEQFF.

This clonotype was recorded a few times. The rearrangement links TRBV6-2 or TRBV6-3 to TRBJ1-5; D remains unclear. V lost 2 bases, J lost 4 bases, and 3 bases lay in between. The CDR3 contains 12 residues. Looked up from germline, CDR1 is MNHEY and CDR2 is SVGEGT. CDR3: CASSYQNQPQHF. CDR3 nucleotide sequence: TGTGCCAGCAGTTACCAGAATCAGCCCCAGCATTTT.

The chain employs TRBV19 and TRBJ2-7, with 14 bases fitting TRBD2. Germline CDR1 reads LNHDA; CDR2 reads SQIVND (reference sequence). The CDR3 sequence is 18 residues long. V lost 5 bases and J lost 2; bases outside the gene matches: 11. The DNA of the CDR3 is TGTGCCAGTAGTCCCCGACTAGCGGGAGGGCCCCGACCCTACGAGCAGTACTTC. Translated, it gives CASSPRLAGGPRPYEQYF.